The rows below give T cell receptor beta chains drawn from one sample of a study of neurological immune-mediated disorders. TCRdb itself ran the 5' RACE reads through MiXCR, one entry per CDR3 protein. The data show 60,000 to 90,000 distinct CDR3 sequences, 10% seen once. Sequenced input: PBMCs. The receptors come from a young man in good health. CDR3s include the opening cysteine and the closing phenylalanine or tryptophan. A D gene is named only where the DNA matches it firmly. For some rows the clone size is stated as once, few or many, or as a class when expanded; others skip it.

j_gene: TRBJ1-1
d_gene: TRBD1
abundance: many
v_gene: TRBV5-1
CDR3nt: TGCGCCAGCAGCTTGACTCCAGGGGGTATACGTGAAGCTTTCTTT
CDR3aa: CASSLTPGGIREAFF

j_gene: TRBJ2-6
d_gene: NA
abundance: many
v_gene: TRBV5-1
CDR3nt: TGCGCCAGCAGCAGCAGGGGATCTGGGGCCAACGTCCTGACTTTC
CDR3aa: CASSSRGSGANVLTF

j_gene: TRBJ2-6
d_gene: TRBD1
abundance: NA
v_gene: TRBV4-2
CDR3nt: TGTGCCAGCAGCCCCATTCAGCAGGGGGCTGGGGCCAACGTCCTGACTTTC
CDR3aa: CASSPIQQGAGANVLTF

j_gene: TRBJ2-7
d_gene: NA
abundance: many
v_gene: TRBV29-1
CDR3nt: TGCAGCGCCCACCAAGAGGGCAGCGGACCCTACGAGCAGTACTTC
CDR3aa: CSAHQEGSGPYEQYF

j_gene: TRBJ1-5
d_gene: NA
abundance: NA
v_gene: TRBV7-9
CDR3nt: TGTGCCAGCAGCTTAGCGTTAGGGGACAATCAGCCCCAGCATTTT
CDR3aa: CASSLALGDNQPQHF

j_gene: TRBJ2-3
d_gene: NA
abundance: many
v_gene: TRBV11-2
CDR3nt: TGTGCCAGCAGCTTAAAATTTGTAGGGGCGATGACAGATACGCAGTATTTT
CDR3aa: CASSLKFVGAMTDTQYF

j_gene: TRBJ1-4
d_gene: NA
abundance: NA
v_gene: TRBV10-3
CDR3nt: TGTGCCATCAGTGAGTCGTTAAAGGGGGGTAATGAAAAACTGTTTTTT
CDR3aa: CAISESLKGGNEKLFF

j_gene: TRBJ2-3
d_gene: TRBD1
abundance: many
v_gene: TRBV4-2
CDR3nt: TGTGCCAGCAGCCAAGCCGGAACAGGGGCGGATACGCAGTATTTT
CDR3aa: CASSQAGTGADTQYF

j_gene: TRBJ1-5
d_gene: NA
abundance: many
v_gene: TRBV7-9
CDR3nt: TGTGCCAGCAGCTCCTGGGACACCACAAATCAGCCCCAGCATTTT
CDR3aa: CASSSWDTTNQPQHF

j_gene: TRBJ1-3
d_gene: NA
abundance: many
v_gene: TRBV7-2
CDR3nt: TGTGCCAGCAGCTTAGGCGACAGGACTGGAAACACCATATATTTT
CDR3aa: CASSLGDRTGNTIYF

j_gene: TRBJ2-1
d_gene: TRBD2
abundance: medium-sized
v_gene: TRBV13
CDR3nt: TGTGCCAGCAGCTTATACGCGGGAGGGCCTTACAATGAGCAGTTCTTC
CDR3aa: CASSLYAGGPYNEQFF

j_gene: TRBJ2-3
d_gene: TRBD1
abundance: few
v_gene: TRBV18
CDR3nt: TGTGCCAGCTCACCTAACCGACAGGGATCCGTCGATACGCAGTATTTT
CDR3aa: CASSPNRQGSVDTQYF

j_gene: TRBJ2-1
d_gene: NA
abundance: many
v_gene: TRBV6-5
CDR3nt: TGTGCCAGCAGTTACAGCGGACGGACCTACAATGAGCAGTTCTTC
CDR3aa: CASSYSGRTYNEQFF

j_gene: TRBJ2-1
d_gene: NA
abundance: NA
v_gene: TRBV5-6
CDR3nt: TGTGCCAGCAGCTTGGGAGGTAGCGGATACAATGAGCAGTTCTTC
CDR3aa: CASSLGGSGYNEQFF

j_gene: TRBJ2-7
d_gene: TRBD1
abundance: many
v_gene: TRBV20-1
CDR3nt: TGCAGTGCTAGAGCACAGGGGTACGAGCAGTACTTC
CDR3aa: CSARAQGYEQYF

j_gene: TRBJ1-1
d_gene: NA
abundance: once
v_gene: TRBV20-1
CDR3nt: TGCAGTGCTAAGAAGGACAGCACTGAAGCTTTCTTT
CDR3aa: CSAKKDSTEAFF

j_gene: TRBJ2-3
d_gene: TRBD2
abundance: medium-sized
v_gene: TRBV29-1
CDR3nt: TGCAGCGCAAGCGGGATGAACACAGATACGCAGTATTTT
CDR3aa: CSASGMNTDTQYF

j_gene: TRBJ2-7
d_gene: NA
abundance: many
v_gene: TRBV28
CDR3nt: TGTGCCAGCAGTGGGTTCGCCTACGAGCAGTACTTC
CDR3aa: CASSGFAYEQYF

j_gene: TRBJ2-2
d_gene: TRBD1
abundance: many
v_gene: TRBV27
CDR3nt: TGTGCCAGCAGTTTACCCATACGACAGGGGCTACACCGGGAGCTGTTTTTT
CDR3aa: CASSLPIRQGLHRELFF

j_gene: TRBJ2-2
d_gene: NA
abundance: many
v_gene: TRBV7-9
CDR3nt: TGTGCCAGCAGCCCACAGGGACCCGGGGAGCTGTTTTTT
CDR3aa: CASSPQGPGELFF

j_gene: TRBJ1-1
d_gene: NA
abundance: many
v_gene: TRBV28
CDR3nt: TGTGCCAGCAGAGAATCAGGGTCTAATGAAGCTTTCTTT
CDR3aa: CASRESGSNEAFF

j_gene: TRBJ2-5
d_gene: TRBD1
abundance: many
v_gene: TRBV12-3/TRBV12-4
CDR3nt: TGTGCCAGCAGCTGGGGGACAGGGGGCGAGGAGACCCAGTACTTC
CDR3aa: CASSWGTGGEETQYF

j_gene: TRBJ2-7
d_gene: TRBD2
abundance: many
v_gene: TRBV9
CDR3nt: TGTGCCAGCAGCGTTCGGAGTCTAGCGGGATCATACGAGCAGTACTTC
CDR3aa: CASSVRSLAGSYEQYF

j_gene: TRBJ2-3
d_gene: TRBD2
abundance: many
v_gene: TRBV30
CDR3nt: TGTGCCTGGAGCGCAGGACTAGCAGAGACAGATACGCAGTATTTT
CDR3aa: CAWSAGLAETDTQYF

j_gene: TRBJ2-3
d_gene: TRBD2
abundance: many
v_gene: TRBV10-3
CDR3nt: TGTGCCATCAGTGTTGACCTAGCGGGAGTCCGTACGCAGTATTTT
CDR3aa: CAISVDLAGVRTQYF

j_gene: TRBJ2-3
d_gene: TRBD2
abundance: few
v_gene: TRBV20-1
CDR3nt: TGCAGTGCTAGAGGGGGCGGGAGAGGGACAGATACGCAGTATTTT
CDR3aa: CSARGGGRGTDTQYF

j_gene: TRBJ1-1
d_gene: NA
abundance: NA
v_gene: TRBV19
CDR3nt: TGTGCCAGTAGTATTTATGGAGGCACTGAAGCTTTCTTT
CDR3aa: CASSIYGGTEAFF

j_gene: TRBJ2-1
d_gene: TRBD2
abundance: many
v_gene: TRBV3-1
CDR3nt: TGTGCCAGCAACTCCCGGGGGGGGGGAGGAGAGCAGTTCTTC
CDR3aa: CASNSRGGGGEQFF

j_gene: TRBJ1-1
d_gene: NA
abundance: many
v_gene: TRBV20-1
CDR3nt: TGCAGTGCTCCCCGGACGGTGAACACTGAAGCTTTCTTT
CDR3aa: CSAPRTVNTEAFF

j_gene: TRBJ1-2
d_gene: NA
abundance: many
v_gene: TRBV24-1
CDR3nt: TGTGCCACCAGTGATACCCGGGTTCTCTATGGCTACACCTTC
CDR3aa: CATSDTRVLYGYTF

j_gene: TRBJ1-1
d_gene: TRBD1
abundance: many
v_gene: TRBV10-1
CDR3nt: TGCGCCAGCAGTGTTGGTTCGGGACAGGGGTCCACTGAAGCTTTCTTT
CDR3aa: CASSVGSGQGSTEAFF

j_gene: TRBJ2-3
d_gene: TRBD1
abundance: many
v_gene: TRBV27
CDR3nt: TGTGCCAGCAGTTCTCGGGGGACAGGGGATAGCACAGATACGCAGTATTTT
CDR3aa: CASSSRGTGDSTDTQYF

j_gene: TRBJ2-1
d_gene: NA
abundance: many
v_gene: TRBV7-7
CDR3nt: TGTGCCAGCAGCCCTTTAACCGTAGGTGAGCAGTTCTTC
CDR3aa: CASSPLTVGEQFF

j_gene: TRBJ1-5
d_gene: NA
abundance: few
v_gene: TRBV6-5
CDR3nt: TGTGCCAGCAGGCGAGGGGGCAATCAGCCCCAGCATTTT
CDR3aa: CASRRGGNQPQHF

j_gene: TRBJ2-5
d_gene: NA
abundance: large
v_gene: TRBV4-2
CDR3nt: TGTGCCAGCAGCCCCCATTCTAGCGGGACAGGAGACGAGACCCAGTACTTC
CDR3aa: CASSPHSSGTGDETQYF

j_gene: TRBJ2-1
d_gene: TRBD2
abundance: NA
v_gene: TRBV5-6
CDR3nt: TGTGCCAGCAGCTCCATCCCAACTAGCGGGAGGGCCGCTGGGTACAATGAGCAGTTCTTC
CDR3aa: CASSSIPTSGRAAGYNEQFF

j_gene: TRBJ1-1
d_gene: NA
abundance: many
v_gene: TRBV20-1
CDR3nt: TGCAGTGCTAGACACCAGGACAGCATCACTGAAGCTTTCTTT
CDR3aa: CSARHQDSITEAFF

j_gene: TRBJ2-1
d_gene: NA
abundance: many
v_gene: TRBV11-2
CDR3nt: TGTGCCAGCAGCTGGCCCCAGAGCGGATTTGAGCAGTTCTTC
CDR3aa: CASSWPQSGFEQFF

j_gene: TRBJ2-7
d_gene: NA
abundance: few
v_gene: TRBV28
CDR3nt: TGTGCCAGCCGCATGGTAGAAGGAGGAGGCGAGCAGTACTTC
CDR3aa: CASRMVEGGGEQYF

j_gene: TRBJ2-1
d_gene: NA
abundance: NA
v_gene: TRBV30
CDR3nt: TGTGCCTGGAGTCCTCGATACAATGAGCAGTTCTTC
CDR3aa: CAWSPRYNEQFF

j_gene: TRBJ2-1
d_gene: NA
abundance: many
v_gene: TRBV7-9
CDR3nt: TGTGCCAGCGTAGACGGAAAGGGCGACAATGAGCAGTTCTTC
CDR3aa: CASVDGKGDNEQFF